This T cell receptor (beta chain) was documented in a study of blood T cell repertoires in COVID-19. Study information: Collection of acute and convalescent COVID-19 samples took place in the United States, Italy and Spain.

Study processing details: Nucleated cell counts were estimated from reference gene primer amplification. Sequencing was performed with immunoSEQ multiplex PCR; in TCRdb, only in-frame clones are kept and a portion is missing. The V and J calls and clone size are taken from that table; D and trimming were inferred from the DNA. Found here are about 250,000 clones, around nine tenths of them singletons; the top ten hold around 1.7%. This CDR3 is built from 14 residues. V dropped 3 bases and J dropped 3; count of bases not matched to a gene: 5. CDR1 and CDR2 from the germline V gene are KGHSH and LQKENI.

The rearrangement joins TRBV18 to TRBJ2-7; 7 bases match TRBD2. Sequenced material: peripheral blood. The sequence was obtained from a woman aged 55 to 70 who had recovered from COVID-19. CDR3 amino acids: CASSPGGSDYEQYF. CDR3 in DNA: TGTGCCAGCTCACCGGGAGGGAGTGACTACGAGCAGTACTTC.